The 9 T cell receptor beta chains presented below share a single source sample, sequenced in a study of tumor and adjacent non-tumor tissue in lung cancer. This sample's RNA came from whole unsorted tissue. Three rounds of nested PCR, following a modified ARM-PCR protocol, produced the TCRbeta library. TCRdb re-called the multiplex PCR reads with MiXCR, one entry per CDR3 protein. The sample holds about 93,000 distinct CDR3 sequences, 65% to 75% seen once. The sequencing input was lung tumor tissue. The origin of the receptors is a man in his sixties with non-small cell lung cancer.

About this clonotype itself: The junction does not match germline at one end; this may be a read error. The chain is built from TRBV6-1 and TRBJ2-1; D gene ambiguous. The CDR3 is 10 residues long. Germline CDR1 and CDR2: MNHNS and SASEGT. The CDR3: CASNGRKQFF. The CDR3 coding sequence is TGTGCCAGCAATGGACGAAAGCAGTTCTTT.

Regarding this clonotype: The junction departs from germline at one end; a sequencing error may be responsible. This chain uses TRBV12-3 or TRBV12-4 with TRBJ1-5; the D gene is possibly TRBD1 (6 bases). CDR3 length equals 15 residues. In DNA, the CDR3 is TGTGCCAGCAATTTATCGGACAGAAGCAATCAGCCCCAGCATTTT. Amino acids: CASNLSDRSNQPQHF.

This clonotype occurred a few times. One end of the junction does not line up with germline, which may come from a read error. The rearrangement links TRBV6-6 to TRBJ1-6, with D unresolved. The CDR3 totals 15 residues. Germline CDR1 MNHNY, CDR2 SVGAGI (reference sequence). The CDR3 DNA reads as TGTGCCAGCGGTTACTCGGCACACAATAATTCACCCCTTCACTTT. Translating it yields CASGYSAHNNSPLHF.

The chain uses TRBV11-1 and TRBJ2-5; D perhaps matches TRBD2 (5 bases). The V gene lost 3 bases and the J gene lost 4 bases, with 9 bases spanning the gap. CDR1 SGHAT and CDR2 FQDESV come from the germline V gene (reference sequence). The CDR3 runs 13 residues. The CDR3 bases are TGTGCCAGCAGCTTCGAACTAGGAGAGACCCAGTACTTC. The encoded protein is CASSFELGETQYF.

A single count supports this clonotype. This clone may be a read error of a much larger clone one base away. The chain joins TRBV4-3 to TRBJ2-7; D is uncertain. The CDR3 runs to 13 residues. Germline V gene lookup returns CDR1 LGHNA and CDR2 YSLEER. V shed 4 bases and J shed 6 bases, with 13 bases lying between them. CDR3 sequence reads: CASSLTTSSEQYF. CDR3 DNA: TGCGCCAGCAGCCTTACTACTTCCAGCGAGCAGTACTTC.

As regards this clonotype: With a much larger clone just one base away, this may be a read error. It is likely a read error, because the conserved phenylalanine at the end of the CDR3 is missing. The chain carries TRBV5-1 and TRBJ1-4; no firm D call. The CDR3 spans 15 residues. V dropped 1 base and J dropped 4 bases, with 11 bases sitting between them. Germline V CDR1 and CDR2: SGHRS, YFSETQ. The CDR3 DNA is TGCGCCAGCAGCTTGTTAGGTCAGAGTAATGAAAAACTGTTTTCT. Its protein product is CASSLLGQSNEKLFS.

On this clonotype: At one of its ends the junction is not consistent with the germline gene, which may arise from a read error. V is TRBV6-1 and J is TRBJ1-5; possible D gene TRBD1, 6 bases. The CDR3 has 17 residues. Germline V gives CDR1 MNHNS, CDR2 SASEGT. CDR3 protein: CASSEAWGGGGNRPRHF. The DNA of the CDR3 is TGTGCCAGCAGTGAAGCATGGGGCGGGGGGGGCAATCGGCCCCGGCATTTT.

In regard to this clonotype: This may stem from a read error, because a much larger clone lies one nucleotide away. The chain joins TRBV28 to TRBJ1-6, with D perhaps matching TRBD1 (6 bases). The CDR3 is made up of 14 amino acids. Germline loops: CDR1 MDHEN, CDR2 SYDVKM. CDR3 protein: CASRTGRWGSPIHF. The CDR3 region has the DNA TGTGCCAGCAGGACAGGCAGATGGGGATCACCCATCCACTTT. Full variable domain (missing parts from reference TRBV28 and TRBJ1-6): DVKVTQSSRYLVKRTGEKVFLECVQDMDHENMFWYRQDPGLGLRLIYFSYDVKMKEKGDIPEGYSVSREKKERFSLILESASTNQTSMYLCASRTGRWGSPIHFGNGTRLTVT.

Comment on this clonotype: Relative to the germline gene, one junction end is altered; a read error may explain this. V gene TRBV6-1 combines with J gene TRBJ1-3; no reliable D call. The CDR3 contains 14 residues. Looked up from germline, CDR1 is MNHNS and CDR2 is SASEGT. The CDR3 region is CGTVLGFSGDTIYF. DNA for the CDR3: TGTGGCACCGTTTTAGGGTTCTCTGGAGACACCATATATTTT.